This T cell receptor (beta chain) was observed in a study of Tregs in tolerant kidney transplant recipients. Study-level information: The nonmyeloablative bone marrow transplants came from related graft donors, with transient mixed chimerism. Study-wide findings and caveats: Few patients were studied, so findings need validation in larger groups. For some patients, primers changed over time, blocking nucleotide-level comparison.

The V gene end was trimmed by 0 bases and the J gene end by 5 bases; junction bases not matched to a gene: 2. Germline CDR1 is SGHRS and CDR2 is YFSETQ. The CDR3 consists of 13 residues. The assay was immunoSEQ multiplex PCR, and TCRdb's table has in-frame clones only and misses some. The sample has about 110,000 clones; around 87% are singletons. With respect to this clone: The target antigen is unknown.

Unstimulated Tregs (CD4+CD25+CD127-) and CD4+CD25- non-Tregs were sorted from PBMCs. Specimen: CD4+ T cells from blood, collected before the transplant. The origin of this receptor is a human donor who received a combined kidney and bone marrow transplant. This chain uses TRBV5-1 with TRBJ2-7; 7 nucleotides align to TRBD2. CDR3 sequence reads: CASSLGTSDEQYF. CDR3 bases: TGCGCCAGCAGCTTGGGAACTAGCGACGAGCAGTACTTC.